One T cell receptor (beta chain) is described in this entry. Its target is unknown. These data come from a study of Tregs in tolerant kidney transplant recipients. Study-wide results and caveats: Findings come from small patient numbers and require larger validation.

Recipients received nonmyeloablative bone marrow transplants from related graft donors, with transient mixed chimerism. CD4+CD25+CD127- Tregs, CD4+CD25- non-Tregs, CD4 and CD8 cells were sorted. The assay was immunoSEQ multiplex PCR, and TCRdb's table has in-frame clones only and misses some. Of 75,000 to 100,000 clones listed, 93% are singletons. The CDR3 is 15 residues long. CDR1 is SGHVS, CDR2 FNYEAQ, per germline. V shed 5 bases, J shed 2 bases, and the junction held 3 bases outside the gene matches. The source was CD4+ T cells from blood (PBMCs), collected 12 months after the transplant. The gene calls are TRBV7-6 and TRBJ2-1, with 10 bases matching TRBD2. This clonotype originated in a human patient who received a combined kidney and bone marrow transplant. Some of the T cells may derive from the graft donor. The DNA for the CDR3 is TGTGCCAGCAGCCACGGACTAGCGGCCTACAATGAGCAGTTCTTC. This sequence encodes CASSHGLAAYNEQFF.